This T cell receptor (beta chain) was identified during a study of blood T cell repertoires in COVID-19 (dated by TCRdb to 2020 to 2022). For the wider study: Samples covering the acute and convalescent phases of COVID-19 were provided by collaborators in the United States, Italy and Spain. The prospective study material was composed of cDNA or gDNA derived from T cells, B-cell-depleted T cells, or PBMCs. Subjects who had been exposed to COVID-19, were actively infected with it, or had recovered from it provided the deeply sampled blood TCRbeta repertoires that made up the dataset. The repertoires were made available in a free public database intended to serve as a resource for research on the immune response to SARS-CoV-2. The samples were drawn from the first 160 participants of the ongoing ImmuneRACE study and from roughly 1,300 subjects provided by 6 global collaborators. A de-identified subject ID, COVID-19 status, age in years and sex were almost always included in the sample metadata. Where HLA class I and class II types were available, the types were taken from metadata supplied by the sample provider, not from assay-based typing. The study at large found these results: The quantity of clinical and demographic metadata differed by source and by participant and was supplied without curation.

TCRbeta CDR3 regions were amplified from genomic DNA by means of the immunoSEQ Assay, a bias-controlled multiplex PCR. The authors processed their data as follows. The number of nucleated cells in each sample was estimated by amplification of reference gene primers within the assay. To quantify the absolute abundance of each unique TCRbeta CDR3 rearrangement, sequence reads were collapsed and filtered. Productive Simpson clonality was computed per sample as the square root of Simpson's diversity index over productive rearrangements. TCRdb carries this immuneACCESS record with in-frame sequences only. Its versions omit some clonotypes, under half of them owing to an unresolved V gene in the studies checked, with the rest unexplained. V, J and clone size derive from that table, while D and trimming were established from the DNA sequence. This sample has 150,000 to 170,000 clones in its table, and about 89% of those were observed once. Approximately 0.55% of the sample comes from the top ten.

Points on this clone: The antigen it recognizes is unknown. It has no much larger one-base neighbor in the sample; base qualities were not kept.

The collaborating institutions used their own protocols to collect whole blood in K2EDTA tubes. For TCRbeta analysis, collaborator samples were shipped as frozen whole blood, as isolated PBMCs, or as DNA extracted from either sample type. The CDR3 runs 14 residues from the cysteine to the phenylalanine. Left in the record is the CDR3 DNA by itself, 42 bases read in frame from the first base. The chain is encoded by TRBV7-5 joined to TRBJ1-1; the tabulated D call, TRBD1, remains unverified against the DNA. TRBV7-5 is a pseudogene locus. Sequencing was done on a sample of peripheral blood. The TCR originated in a man in his fifties or sixties with acute or convalescent COVID-19. DNA sequence: TGTGCCAGAAGGGAGTTCAGGGGGAACACTGAAGCTTTCTTT. This gives the protein CARREFRGNTEAFF.